This TCR beta chain was found in a study of post-analysis software for immune sequencing data. Study context: Patients had relapsing-remitting, secondary progressive or progressive-relapsing multiple sclerosis; some lacked subtype. Study observations and caveats: The F measure placed samples prepared in the same batch into strongly shared clusters. Compared with controls, patients had more of about five TRBV segments, including TRBV5-6, TRBV5-1 and TRBV20-1. Normalized Chao1 diversity was significantly lower in multiple sclerosis patients than in controls.

The authors incorporated unique molecular identifiers into the TCR beta cDNA libraries. Around 460,000 cDNA molecules came from 1 to 10 million T cells. TCRdb reprocessed the PCR reads with MiXCR, giving one entry per CDR3 protein. The sample carries approximately 260,000 distinct CDR3 sequences, 36% recorded once. The table lists this clonotype with a few counts. Its antigen is not known. CDR3 length: 21 residues. CDR1 DFQATT and CDR2 SNEGSKA come from the germline V gene (reference sequence). With 1 base clipped from V and 3 bases from J, the junction kept 20 bases outside the gene matches. The chain joins TRBV20-1 to TRBJ2-4, with 11 positions matching TRBD2. Sequenced: blood. This TCR came from a girl under 18 with multiple sclerosis. CDR3 sequence reads: CSARVHPSGTSGNRGKNIQYF. DNA for the CDR3: TGCAGTGCTAGAGTTCACCCCTCCGGGACTAGCGGAAATCGGGGCAAAAACATTCAGTACTTC.